Here is one T cell receptor (beta chain) with its context. This clone showed up just a few times. Its target antigen remains unknown. No base quality values were provided; no much bigger clone lies one nucleotide off. TCR beta CDR3 regions were sequenced from DNA using the immunoSEQ Assay. The authors processed their data as follows. T cell density was computed as TCR beta template counts normalized to usable DNA estimated by amplifying housekeeping genes. Richness was estimated using the preseqR package, with extrapolation to 400,000 templates for PBMC samples and to 120,000 templates for tissue samples. Clonality was taken to be one minus Pielou's evenness. To identify tissue-enriched TCRs, differential abundance testing was run on productive amino-acid clonotypes with a minimum total count of 5 and an alpha of 0.1. The Jaccard Index and the Morisita Overlap Index were used to measure how much the repertoires overlapped between compartments. GLIPH grouped TCR beta CDR3s together with public tetramer-defined viral CDR3s, and a viral motif had to include at least three viral sequences and also show V-gene enrichment. Not all clones reach the TCRdb copy of this immuneACCESS table, which keeps in-frame sequences only. Checked studies attribute under half of the gap to unresolved V genes and leave the rest unexplained. V and J calls and clone size are copied from that table; D and trimming were computed from the DNA. The sample profile shows some 9,700 clones; around nine tenths of them were found once. Jointly, the top ten make up over 2% of the sample.

At diagnosis, tumor, uninvolved tumor-adjacent lung and peripheral blood were collected and then preserved as a mix of FFPE and fresh-frozen material. Blood samples were analyzed as peripheral blood mononuclear cells for TCR repertoire profiling. The data were obtained in a study of T cells in localized non-small cell lung cancer (TCRdb year 2020). A note on the overall study: The study analyzed T cell repertoires of hundreds of early-stage NSCLC patients, comparing tumors and uninvolved tumor-adjacent lungs. The cohort was made up of about 240 treatment-naive NSCLC patients whose localized lung tumors had been resected. Of the NSCLC patients, around 140 were male and around 97 were female, and the mean age was around 66 years.

Broad study findings and their caveats: Uninvolved tumor-adjacent lung showed the highest T cell clonality, higher than tumor, which suggests more focused antigenic responses in the uninvolved tumor-adjacent lung. Because the study design was exploratory, TCR variables were selected using unadjusted p-values without false-discovery rate correction. Of the top 100 tumor clones, a median of roughly 60 were detected in paired uninvolved adjacent lung; under 35 were also among that lung's top 100. Because multi-region tumor sequencing was not performed, intratumor heterogeneity could not be ruled out. Higher T cell density in blood was associated with longer overall survival, whereas higher clonality in adjacent lung was associated with shorter survival.

This sequence originates from a female donor older than 55 with stage II squamous cell lung carcinoma. Source: peripheral blood, taken before any cancer treatment.

The nucleotide sequence reads as follows: TGTGCCAGCAGTTCCGTCCGGGGAGGGAACACCGGGGAGCTGTTTTTT. Translation gives CASSSVRGGNTGELFF. The chain was built from TRBV27 and TRBJ2-2; D gene: possibly TRBD2, on 6 matching bases. Trimming at the junction amounts to 4 bases on V and 1 base on J, and the germline ends lie 13 bases apart. CDR1 is given as MNHEY and CDR2 as SMNVEV, both from the germline V gene (reference sequence). The CDR3 goes from the cysteine to the phenylalanine over 16 residues. This entry keeps only the CDR3 DNA: 48 bases, framed from base 1.